This T cell receptor (beta chain) is drawn from a study of blood T cell repertoires in COVID-19. The wider study: Samples taken during acute and convalescent COVID-19 were collected in the United States, Italy and Spain.

Germline CDR1 reads ENHRY; CDR2 reads SYGVKD. The CDR3 contains 19 residues. V gave up 5 bases and J gave up 9 bases; unmatched junction bases: 22. Clones were sequenced by immunoSEQ multiplex PCR, and TCRdb holds only the in-frame ones, with some missing. The sample lists 200,000 to 300,000 clones, around 86% occurring once. The sequencing input was peripheral blood. The source of this sequence is a woman aged 80 or older with COVID-19, enrolled during active disease. The chain combines TRBV10-3 with TRBJ2-1; 10 positions match TRBD1. The CDR3 loop is CAISSSGTGDLYGQSEQFF. CDR3 sequence (DNA): TGTGCCATCAGTAGCTCCGGGACAGGGGACCTCTACGGACAATCTGAGCAGTTCTTC.